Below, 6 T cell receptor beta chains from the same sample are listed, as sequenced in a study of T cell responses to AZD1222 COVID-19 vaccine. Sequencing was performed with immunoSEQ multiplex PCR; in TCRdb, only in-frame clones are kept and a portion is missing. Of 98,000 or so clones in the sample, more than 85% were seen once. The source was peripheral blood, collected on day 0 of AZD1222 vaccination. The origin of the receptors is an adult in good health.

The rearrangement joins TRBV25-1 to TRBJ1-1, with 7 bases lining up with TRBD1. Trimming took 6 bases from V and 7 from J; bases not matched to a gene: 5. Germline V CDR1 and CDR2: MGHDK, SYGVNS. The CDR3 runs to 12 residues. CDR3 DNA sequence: TGTGCCAGCAGACAGGGGAGAGGTGAAGCTTTCTTT. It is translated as CASRQGRGEAFF.

CDR3 protein: CSASLSGVTEAFF. The CDR3 coding sequence is TGCAGTGCTAGTTTATCAGGGGTCACTGAAGCTTTCTTT. This sequence joins TRBV20-1 and TRBJ1-1; TRBD1 might be the D (6 bases). Between the trimmed V and J ends, which lost 3 bases and 4 bases, there was a span of 12 bases. This CDR3 has 13 amino acids. Germline values: CDR1 DFQATT, CDR2 SNEGSKA (reference sequence).

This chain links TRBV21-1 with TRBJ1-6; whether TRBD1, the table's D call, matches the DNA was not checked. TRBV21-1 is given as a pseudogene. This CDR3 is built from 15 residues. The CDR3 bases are TGTGCCAGCAGCACGCAGGGACAAATCAATTCACCCCTCCACTTT. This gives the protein CASSTQGQINSPLHF.

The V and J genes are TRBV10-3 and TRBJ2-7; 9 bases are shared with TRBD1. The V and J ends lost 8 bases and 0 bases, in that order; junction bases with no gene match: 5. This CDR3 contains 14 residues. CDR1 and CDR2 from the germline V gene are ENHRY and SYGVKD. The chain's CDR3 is CAIRGQGISYEQYF. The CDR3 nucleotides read TGTGCCATCCGAGGACAGGGGATCTCCTACGAGCAGTACTTC.

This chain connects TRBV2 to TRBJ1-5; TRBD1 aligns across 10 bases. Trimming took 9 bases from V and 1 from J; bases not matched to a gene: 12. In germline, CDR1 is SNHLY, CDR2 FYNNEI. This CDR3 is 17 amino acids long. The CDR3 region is CASQTGGRVESNQPQHF. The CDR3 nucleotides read TGTGCCAGTCAGACAGGGGGCAGAGTGGAAAGCAATCAGCCCCAGCATTTT.

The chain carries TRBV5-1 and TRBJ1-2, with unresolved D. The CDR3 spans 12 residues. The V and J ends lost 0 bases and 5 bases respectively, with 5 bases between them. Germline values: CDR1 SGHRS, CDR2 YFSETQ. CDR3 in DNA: TGCGCCAGCAGCTTGGATCAGTATGGCTACACCTTC. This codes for CASSLDQYGYTF.